Listed below are T cell receptor beta chains from one sample, sequenced in a study of glioma-infiltrating T cells. TCRdb recomputed calls from the multiplex PCR reads with MiXCR, one row per CDR3 protein. Here the sample spans roughly 100,000 distinct CDR3 sequences, 25% to 30% being singletons. Specimen: glioma tissue, nonneoplastic brain tissue, or PBMCs (not recorded which). The source of these receptors is a human donor with low-grade glioma or glioblastoma, undergoing nonglioma brain surgery, or in good health (not recorded which). The CDR3 runs from the conserved cysteine through the conserved F or W. The D gene is left open where the match is weak. Clone size, where shown, is once, few, many, or a class for clones that have expanded.

clone_size j_call d_call v_call cdr3_length cdr3_aa cdr3_nt
many TRBJ2-1 - TRBV14 15 CASSPLGVAGGEQFF TGTGCCAGCAGCCCGCTGGGGGTAGCAGGAGGTGAGCAGTTCTTC
once TRBJ1-2 - TRBV11-2 14 CASSLLLQGGVYTF TGTGCCAGCAGCCTATTACTCCAGGGAGGTGTCTACACCTTC
- TRBJ1-2 - TRBV29-1 13 CSVVTGTAYGYTF TGCAGCGTCGTTACCGGGACTGCCTATGGCTACACCTTC
many TRBJ1-5 - TRBV6-1 14 CASSEQGGVQPQHF TGTGCCAGCAGTGAACAGGGAGGTGTGCAGCCCCAGCATTTT
many TRBJ2-7 - TRBV4-1 13 CASSQSRFDEQYF TGCGCCAGCAGCCAGAGCCGGTTCGACGAGCAGTACTTC
- TRBJ1-1 - TRBV4-3 15 CASSQDWRVYTEAFF TGCGCCAGCAGCCAAGACTGGAGGGTGTACACTGAAGCTTTCTTT
many TRBJ2-7 TRBD2 TRBV20-1 13 CSARVAGAYEQYF TGCAGTGCTCGCGTAGCGGGGGCGTACGAGCAGTACTTC
few TRBJ2-2 - TRBV4-1 14 CASSQDLGGRELFF TGCGCCAGCAGCCAAGATCTCGGGGGCCGGGAGCTGTTTTTT
few TRBJ2-5 TRBD1 TRBV20-1 15 CSATHPDRAQETQYF TGCAGTGCTACCCACCCAGACAGGGCCCAAGAGACCCAGTACTTC
- TRBJ2-3 - TRBV2 14 CASRPGHSTDTQYF TGTGCCAGCAGACCGGGACATAGCACAGATACGCAGTATTTT
few TRBJ1-1 - TRBV5-1 16 CASRSTGTVRATEAFF TGCGCCAGCAGGTCGACAGGAACGGTCCGGGCCACTGAAGCTTTCTTT
- TRBJ2-7 - TRBV28 15 CASRPSRGIRYEQYF TGTGCCAGCAGGCCTAGCCGGGGGATAAGGTACGAGCAGTACTTC
many TRBJ2-1 TRBD2 TRBV7-9 13 CASTGGDIGRMGF TGTGCCAGCACCGGGGGGGATATCGGAAGGATGGGATTC
- TRBJ2-5 TRBD1 TRBV12-3/TRBV12-4 14 CARSYQGERETQYF TGTGCCAGAAGTTATCAGGGGGAGAGAGAGACCCAGTACTTC
many TRBJ2-5 - TRBV7-2 12 CASSLWGETQYF TGTGCCAGCAGCTTGTGGGGGGAGACCCAGTACTTC
few TRBJ1-3 TRBD1 TRBV20-1 15 CSARDKGAAGNTIYF TGCAGTGCTAGAGACAAGGGGGCTGCTGGAAACACCATATATTTT
many TRBJ2-3 - TRBV18 12 CASSPQADTQYF TGTGCCAGCTCACCACAGGCAGATACGCAGTATTTT
- TRBJ2-3 TRBD1 TRBV7-3 17 CASSSNPGQGNADTQYF TGTGCCAGCAGCTCGAACCCGGGACAGGGTAACGCAGATACGCAGTATTTT
many TRBJ1-1 - TRBV20-1 12 CSANSRETEAFF TGCAGTGCCAACTCCCGGGAGACTGAAGCTTTCTTT
many TRBJ1-5 - TRBV4-1 16 CASSQVVGISNQPQHF TGCGCCAGCAGCCAAGTCGTTGGGATTAGCAATCAGCCCCAGCATTTT
many TRBJ1-6 - TRBV4-3 16 CASSQDLRSYNSPLHF TGCGCCAGCAGCCAAGATCTCCGATCCTATAATTCACCCCTCCACTTT
- TRBJ2-3 - TRBV9 15 CASSGEGRNTDTQYF TGTGCCAGCAGCGGGGAAGGTCGGAACACAGATACGCAGTATTTT
many TRBJ1-4 TRBD1 TRBV6-1 15 CASRGQGITNEKLFF TGTGCCAGCAGGGGACAGGGGATTACTAATGAAAAACTGTTTTTT
many TRBJ2-1 TRBD2 TRBV6-1 15 CASTLRGAAYNEQFF TGTGCCAGCACTTTGCGGGGGGCCGCCTACAATGAGCAGTTCTTC
many TRBJ2-7 TRBD1 TRBV20-1 14 CSVLDRGHVYEQYF TGCAGTGTTTTGGACAGGGGACATGTTTACGAGCAGTACTTC
- TRBJ2-1 - TRBV19 13 CASSPGSTDTQFF TGTGCCAGTAGTCCCGGAAGCACAGATACGCAGTTCTTC
many TRBJ1-5 - TRBV20-1 11 CSAGGGQPQHF TGCAGTGCGGGTGGCGGTCAGCCCCAGCATTTT